This entry describes one TCR beta chain. Its antigen is currently not known. Base qualities were left out, and no much larger clone turns up one base away. A single peripheral blood draw of around 0.11 L on average was collected from each donor into heparinised tubes. A BD FACSAria II and a panel including CD45RO, CCR7, CD25, CD127, CD95 and CD27 were used to sort naive, central memory, regulatory and stem cell-like memory CD4+ T cells. Purity was above 98% for every sorted population. Right away, PBMCs were isolated by Lymphoprep density gradient centrifugation and were stained directly, with no culture step. Samples were stained and sorted in pairs, with one healthy donor and one patient per experiment, so that batch effects were minimized. V is cut back by 5 bases and J by 1 base, with 1 base in the junction unmatched. The germline V gene supplies CDR1 SQVTM and CDR2 ANQGSEA. The CDR3 holds 12 amino acids from the cysteine to the phenylalanine. The retained sequence is limited to the CDR3, 36 bases, with the frame set at the first base.

The data stem from a study of beta chain features in type 1 diabetes (dated by TCRdb to 2016 to 2019). Study-wide context: Mean age, gender distribution, total cell number and subset yield were not different between patients and healthy donors. The study compared the TCRB repertoires of sorted circulating CD4+ T cell subsets in recently diagnosed type 1 diabetes patients with those in matched healthy donors. Across all samples, approximately 98,000,000 sorted cells were examined, and cell number per subset correlated strongly with RNA yield. Naive and central memory subsets were obtained from all 28 donors, but regulatory and stem cell-like memory subsets were isolated from only 8 patients and roughly eight healthy donors.

Results the study describes overall, beyond this receptor: The naive, central memory and regulatory TCRB repertoires appeared to resemble one another more closely among patients than among healthy donors. Type 1 diabetes patients showed a moderate but significant shortening of TCRB CDR3 length in all four CD4+ subsets. Because cDNA rather than genomic DNA was sequenced, highly expressing activated cells could have been over-represented, although no difference in activation and CD3 levels was found between groups. PCR might favor shorter templates, but patient and control samples were amplified and corrected together, so any skew would affect both groups equally. At VDJ recombination sites, patients with type 1 diabetes made fewer insertions and deleted more nucleotides, a pattern implying thymic rearrangement abnormalities. Because small numbers of individuals were included in the HLA sub-analyses, any influence of HLA type on TCRB rearrangement was left unresolved.

All of the isolated RNA was reverse transcribed with the High Capacity cDNA Reverse Transcription Kit, so expressed TCRB transcripts were sequenced. Naive, central memory and regulatory T cell samples underwent deep immunoSEQ sequencing, averaging about 3.3 million total reads per sample. Sorted cells were lysed in RLT buffer, and RNA was extracted using DNase-treated RNeasy Micro or Mini kits according to cell number. To prevent cross-contamination, each cell subset was processed individually, whereas patient and healthy donor samples were processed jointly. The immunoSEQ multiplex PCR was used to amplify TCRB sequences from cDNA, generating 87-bp fragments that spanned the CDR3 region. Amplicons were sequenced on the Illumina HiSeq platform. The paper's data handling went like this. Synthetic template baselines were used to correct PCR bias computationally, reads within Hamming distance 2 were collapsed, and singletons that could not be merged were discarded. Reads were aligned against IMGT to assign V, D and J genes, CDR3 length and insertions or deletions at six rearrangement sites. Within each subset, clonotype counts were normalized to sorted cell number, after which true diversity and Gini coefficients were computed with the tcR R package. Repertoire sharing was quantified using the overlap coefficient calculated on TCRB nucleotide sequences. Entries here come from immuneACCESS through TCRdb and include only in-frame sequences with V and J called. Some clones fail to appear in such tables; in the studies checked, an unresolved V gene covers under half of the shortfall, and the cause of the remainder is unknown. V and J calls plus clone size are reproduced from that table; the DNA served to infer D and trimming. Recorded for this sample are under 300,000 clones; 25% to 35% of them occurred a single time. The ten largest clones add up to around 4% of the sample.

The chain uses TRBV29-1 and TRBJ1-2, and 7 junctional nucleotides match TRBD1. The clonotype comes from a man younger than 45 in good health. Sequencing was done on a sample of central memory CD4+ T cells from blood. CDR3 loop: CSVTGDNYGYTF. Here is the DNA: TGCAGCGTTACAGGGGATAACTATGGCTACACCTTC.